This record concerns one T cell receptor beta chain sequence. Its antigen remains unidentified. The record originates from a study of breast tumors, draining lymph nodes, adjacent tissues. Findings of the study overall: Tumor and nontumor repertoires were significantly more similar in luminal-like than in basal-like breast cancer. Tumor repertoires ranked between lymph nodes and nontumor tissue in diversity, with V and J gene preferences.

The V gene lost 3 bases and the J gene lost 6 bases, with 20 bases spanning the gap. Germline CDR1 SGDLS, CDR2 YYNGEE. The CDR3 loop spans 16 amino acids. Via MiXCR, TCRdb re-called the multiplex PCR reads, giving one row per CDR3 protein. Of 15,000 to 20,000 distinct CDR3 sequences listed, 60% to 70% are singletons. This clonotype was sampled from a female donor with breast cancer. Some clones in this sample may be carry-over from other donors' samples. What was sequenced was tumor-adjacent breast tissue. V usage is TRBV9 and J usage is TRBJ2-3, with D possibly matching TRBD1 (6 bases). CDR3 nucleotides: TGTGCCAGCAGCGCCTCCGGGCAGGGGATCTTCGATACGCAGTATTTT. Protein sequence: CASSASGQGIFDTQYF.